A selection of T cell receptor beta chains follows, all from one sample in a study of T cell responses to AZD1222 COVID-19 vaccine. Measured with immunoSEQ multiplex PCR; TCRdb has only the in-frame clones, and not every one. This table has about 140,000 clones, 90% appearing once. This specimen was peripheral blood, taken on day 0 of AZD1222 vaccination. The source is an adult in good health. Each CDR3 is given with its conserved first and last residue. The order of the fields is CDR3 protein, CDR3 DNA, D gene, V gene, clone size, J gene. The D gene is left open where the match is weak. Expanded clones are given a class, and other clones once, few, many or no size at all.

CDR3aa: CASSYGGSGYTEAFF; CDR3nt: TGTGCCAGCAGTTACGGAGGGAGTGGATACACTGAAGCTTTCTTT; d_gene: -; v_gene: TRBV6-2/TRBV6-3; abundance: -; j_gene: TRBJ1-1
CDR3aa: CAWKRGRAAYNEQFF; CDR3nt: TGTGCCTGGAAGCGCGGGAGGGCCGCCTACAATGAGCAGTTCTTC; d_gene: TRBD2; v_gene: TRBV30; abundance: -; j_gene: TRBJ2-1
CDR3aa: CATSDGGADTQYF; CDR3nt: TGTGCCACCAGTGACGGGGGGGCCGATACGCAGTATTTT; d_gene: TRBD2; v_gene: TRBV24-1; abundance: -; j_gene: TRBJ2-3
CDR3aa: CASSLVGQGNTQYF; CDR3nt: TGTGCCAGCAGCTTAGTAGGACAGGGGAATACGCAGTATTTT; d_gene: TRBD1; v_gene: TRBV11-2; abundance: -; j_gene: TRBJ2-3
CDR3aa: CASSLTGDTEAFF; CDR3nt: TGTGCCAGCAGTCTTACAGGGGACACTGAAGCTTTCTTT; d_gene: TRBD1; v_gene: TRBV6-5; abundance: -; j_gene: TRBJ1-1
CDR3aa: CATSREEGAYGYTF; CDR3nt: TGTGCCACCAGCAGAGAGGAGGGTGCCTATGGCTACACCTTC; d_gene: -; v_gene: TRBV15; abundance: -; j_gene: TRBJ1-2
CDR3aa: CASSTGLNSPLHF; CDR3nt: TGTGCCAGCAGCACGGGACTAAATTCACCCCTCCACTTT; d_gene: -; v_gene: TRBV7-6; abundance: -; j_gene: TRBJ1-6
CDR3aa: CASSLGQGRMNEQFF; CDR3nt: TGTGCCAGCAGCTTAGGACAGGGGAGAATGAATGAGCAGTTCTTC; d_gene: TRBD1; v_gene: TRBV11-2; abundance: -; j_gene: TRBJ2-1
CDR3aa: CATGQGLLNTEAFF; CDR3nt: TGTGCCACTGGACAGGGGCTGTTGAACACTGAAGCTTTCTTT; d_gene: TRBD1; v_gene: TRBV6-5; abundance: -; j_gene: TRBJ1-1
CDR3aa: CASSSLRVGTEAFF; CDR3nt: TGTGCCAGCAGTTCCCTAAGGGTAGGGACTGAAGCTTTCTTT; d_gene: -; v_gene: TRBV27; abundance: -; j_gene: TRBJ1-1
CDR3aa: CASSVKGPGADTQYF; CDR3nt: TGTGCCAGCAGCGTAAAGGGTCCTGGGGCAGATACGCAGTATTTT; d_gene: -; v_gene: TRBV9; abundance: -; j_gene: TRBJ2-3
CDR3aa: CASSPPTVSNQPQHF; CDR3nt: TGTGCCAGCTCACCACCGACAGTAAGCAATCAGCCCCAGCATTTT; d_gene: -; v_gene: TRBV18; abundance: -; j_gene: TRBJ1-5
CDR3aa: CASSFGGPGNTIYF; CDR3nt: TGCGCCAGCAGCTTTGGGGGTCCGGGAAACACCATATATTTT; d_gene: -; v_gene: TRBV5-1; abundance: few; j_gene: TRBJ1-3
CDR3aa: CASSEVNEAFF; CDR3nt: TGTGCCAGCAGTGAGGTTAACGAAGCTTTCTTT; d_gene: -; v_gene: TRBV25-1; abundance: -; j_gene: TRBJ1-1
CDR3aa: CASSSGIGYGYTF; CDR3nt: TGTGCCAGCAGTTCTGGGATCGGCTATGGCTACACCTTC; d_gene: -; v_gene: TRBV6-2/TRBV6-3; abundance: -; j_gene: TRBJ1-2
CDR3aa: CAWTGALLGGYTF; CDR3nt: TGTGCCTGGACAGGAGCCCTCCTTGGGGGCTACACCTTC; d_gene: -; v_gene: TRBV30; abundance: -; j_gene: TRBJ1-2
CDR3aa: CASSGGNPETQYF; CDR3nt: TGTGCCAGCAGTGGCGGGAACCCAGAGACCCAGTACTTC; d_gene: -; v_gene: TRBV2; abundance: few; j_gene: TRBJ2-5
CDR3aa: CASSIPRGETQYF; CDR3nt: TGTGCCAGTAGTATACCGAGAGGGGAGACCCAGTACTTC; d_gene: -; v_gene: TRBV19; abundance: -; j_gene: TRBJ2-5
CDR3aa: CASSLEVDSGELFF; CDR3nt: TGTGCCAGCAGCTTAGAAGTGGACTCCGGGGAGCTGTTTTTT; d_gene: -; v_gene: TRBV7-9; abundance: -; j_gene: TRBJ2-2
CDR3aa: CSASVPGDRANYGYTF; CDR3nt: TGCAGTGCTAGTGTCCCGGGGGATAGGGCTAACTATGGCTACACCTTC; d_gene: -; v_gene: TRBV20-1; abundance: -; j_gene: TRBJ1-2
CDR3aa: CATSRDLAGLGTQYF; CDR3nt: TGTGCCACCAGCAGAGATCTGGCAGGGTTGGGTACGCAGTATTTT; d_gene: -; v_gene: TRBV15; abundance: -; j_gene: TRBJ2-3
CDR3aa: CASSPVEVAGYTF; CDR3nt: TGTGCCAGCAGTCCGGTTGAGGTCGCTGGCTACACCTTC; d_gene: -; v_gene: TRBV9; abundance: -; j_gene: TRBJ1-2
CDR3aa: CASSQGLTAEAFF; CDR3nt: TGTGCCAGCAGCCAGGGACTGACAGCTGAAGCTTTCTTT; d_gene: -; v_gene: TRBV3-1/TRBV3-2; abundance: -; j_gene: TRBJ1-1
CDR3aa: CASSFSGTWDTDTQYF; CDR3nt: TGTGCCAGCAGCTTCTCCGGGACTTGGGACACAGATACGCAGTATTTT; d_gene: -; v_gene: TRBV5-6; abundance: once; j_gene: TRBJ2-3
CDR3aa: CATSVTGPGPRDNEQFF; CDR3nt: TGTGCCACCAGTGTTACAGGGCCAGGTCCTCGTGACAATGAGCAGTTCTTC; d_gene: -; v_gene: TRBV24-1; abundance: -; j_gene: TRBJ2-1
CDR3aa: CATSRDRGPTGNTIYF; CDR3nt: TGTGCCACCAGCAGGGACAGGGGGCCGACTGGAAACACCATATATTTT; d_gene: TRBD1; v_gene: TRBV15; abundance: -; j_gene: TRBJ1-3
CDR3aa: CASSLGVTTAPLSTEAFF; CDR3nt: TGTGCCAGCAGCTTAGGTGTGACAACCGCTCCCCTTAGCACTGAAGCTTTCTTT; d_gene: -; v_gene: TRBV11-3; abundance: -; j_gene: TRBJ1-1
CDR3aa: CASSPRTGWTNEKLFF; CDR3nt: TGTGCCAGCAGCCCGCGGACAGGGTGGACTAATGAAAAACTGTTTTTT; d_gene: TRBD1; v_gene: TRBV11-2; abundance: -; j_gene: TRBJ1-4
CDR3aa: CASSYGHSNLYGYTF; CDR3nt: TGTGCCAGCAGTTACGGTCACTCCAACCTCTATGGCTACACCTTC; d_gene: -; v_gene: TRBV27; abundance: -; j_gene: TRBJ1-2
CDR3aa: CASSGLAGGETQYF; CDR3nt: TGTGCCAGTAGTGGGCTAGCGGGAGGGGAGACCCAGTACTTC; d_gene: TRBD2; v_gene: TRBV19; abundance: -; j_gene: TRBJ2-5
CDR3aa: CASRPWRRNTGELFF; CDR3nt: TGTGCCAGTAGACCTTGGCGGAGAAACACCGGGGAGCTGTTTTTT; d_gene: -; v_gene: TRBV19; abundance: -; j_gene: TRBJ2-2
CDR3aa: CASSPPSSLAGGPSTDTQYF; CDR3nt: TGTGCCAGCAGCCCCCCCTCAAGCCTAGCGGGGGGGCCTAGCACAGATACGCAGTATTTT; d_gene: TRBD2; v_gene: TRBV13; abundance: -; j_gene: TRBJ2-3
CDR3aa: CASSGLQGGNQPQHF; CDR3nt: TGTGCCAGCAGTGGATTACAAGGAGGCAATCAGCCCCAGCATTTT; d_gene: -; v_gene: TRBV27; abundance: -; j_gene: TRBJ1-5
CDR3aa: CASSLAPIEAFF; CDR3nt: TGTGCCAGCAGCTTAGCGCCCATTGAAGCTTTCTTT; d_gene: -; v_gene: TRBV7-9; abundance: -; j_gene: TRBJ1-1
CDR3aa: CASRKREGIGSYNEQFF; CDR3nt: TGTGCCAGCAGGAAGCGGGAGGGGATCGGCTCCTACAATGAGCAGTTCTTC; d_gene: TRBD2; v_gene: TRBV3-1/TRBV3-2; abundance: -; j_gene: TRBJ2-1
CDR3aa: CASSATGLGTEAFF; CDR3nt: TGTGCCAGCAGCGCCACAGGGTTGGGCACTGAAGCTTTCTTT; d_gene: -; v_gene: TRBV9; abundance: few; j_gene: TRBJ1-1
CDR3aa: CASSHRQGGSTGELFF; CDR3nt: TGCGCCAGCAGCCACAGACAGGGGGGAAGCACCGGGGAGCTGTTTTTT; d_gene: TRBD1; v_gene: TRBV4-3; abundance: -; j_gene: TRBJ2-2
CDR3aa: CASSLSVNTEAFF; CDR3nt: TGTGCTAGCAGCCTCTCAGTGAACACTGAAGCTTTCTTT; d_gene: -; v_gene: TRBV7-7; abundance: -; j_gene: TRBJ1-1
CDR3aa: CASSLSVDSDTQYF; CDR3nt: TGTGCCAGCAGTTTATCGGTAGATTCAGATACGCAGTATTTT; d_gene: -; v_gene: TRBV27; abundance: -; j_gene: TRBJ2-3
CDR3aa: CASSQGATGNYEQYF; CDR3nt: TGTGCCAGCAGCCAAGGGGCGACAGGGAACTACGAGCAGTACTTC; d_gene: TRBD1; v_gene: TRBV3-1/TRBV3-2; abundance: -; j_gene: TRBJ2-7
CDR3aa: CASSLREQGQAGELFF; CDR3nt: TGTGCCAGCAGCTTGAGGGAACAGGGTCAGGCCGGGGAGCTGTTTTTT; d_gene: -; v_gene: TRBV7-9; abundance: -; j_gene: TRBJ2-2
CDR3aa: CAWSPSGSGTEQFF; CDR3nt: TGTGCCTGGAGTCCGTCGGGTAGCGGGACTGAGCAGTTCTTC; d_gene: TRBD2; v_gene: TRBV30; abundance: -; j_gene: TRBJ2-1
CDR3aa: CASSYATGVNTEAFF; CDR3nt: TGTGCCAGCAGTTACGCGACAGGGGTGAACACTGAAGCTTTCTTT; d_gene: TRBD1; v_gene: TRBV6-5; abundance: -; j_gene: TRBJ1-1
CDR3aa: CASSFWTSGVSGDEQFF; CDR3nt: TGTGCCAGTAGTTTTTGGACTAGCGGGGTCTCAGGGGATGAGCAGTTCTTC; d_gene: TRBD2; v_gene: TRBV19; abundance: -; j_gene: TRBJ2-1
CDR3aa: CASSDSGTGGPTDTQYF; CDR3nt: TGTGCCAGCAGTGACTCCGGGACAGGGGGCCCCACAGATACGCAGTATTTT; d_gene: TRBD1; v_gene: TRBV6-4; abundance: -; j_gene: TRBJ2-3
CDR3aa: CASSYGGQYGDEQFF; CDR3nt: TGTGCCAGCAGTTACGGGGGACAGTACGGGGATGAGCAGTTCTTC; d_gene: TRBD1; v_gene: TRBV6-2/TRBV6-3; abundance: -; j_gene: TRBJ2-1
CDR3aa: CASSEQGGTEAFF; CDR3nt: TGTGCCAGCAGTGAACAGGGAGGGACTGAAGCTTTCTTT; d_gene: -; v_gene: TRBV6-4; abundance: -; j_gene: TRBJ1-1
CDR3aa: CASSPRDSNYGYTF; CDR3nt: TGTGCCAGCAGCCCGCGGGACAGCAACTATGGCTACACCTTC; d_gene: TRBD1; v_gene: TRBV9; abundance: -; j_gene: TRBJ1-2
CDR3aa: CASSHSPQGCLKGCLSSYNSPLHF; CDR3nt: TGCGCCAGCAGTCACTCCCCACAGGGGTGTCTTAAGGGCTGCTTGAGCTCCTATAATTCACCCCTCCACTTT; d_gene: TRBD1; v_gene: TRBV23-1; abundance: -; j_gene: TRBJ1-6
CDR3aa: CASSFVQVKTGELFF; CDR3nt: TGTGCCAGCAGTTTCGTACAGGTTAAAACCGGGGAGCTGTTTTTT; d_gene: -; v_gene: TRBV27; abundance: -; j_gene: TRBJ2-2
CDR3aa: CASSPFAGGEETQYF; CDR3nt: TGTGCCAGCTCACCATTCGCGGGGGGGGAAGAGACCCAGTACTTC; d_gene: TRBD2; v_gene: TRBV18; abundance: once; j_gene: TRBJ2-5
CDR3aa: CASSLLGGVEQYF; CDR3nt: TGTGCCAGCAGCCTACTCGGGGGTGTCGAGCAGTACTTC; d_gene: -; v_gene: TRBV7-3; abundance: -; j_gene: TRBJ2-7
CDR3aa: CASSLGGGSQPQHF; CDR3nt: TGCGCCAGCAGCTTGGGTGGGGGGAGTCAGCCCCAGCATTTT; d_gene: -; v_gene: TRBV5-1; abundance: -; j_gene: TRBJ1-5
CDR3aa: CASSISAAGNTEAFF; CDR3nt: TGTGCCAGTAGTATTTCGGCAGCCGGGAACACTGAAGCTTTCTTT; d_gene: -; v_gene: TRBV19; abundance: once; j_gene: TRBJ1-1
CDR3aa: CASQRGNIQYF; CDR3nt: TGTGCCTCCCAGAGGGGGAACATTCAGTACTTC; d_gene: -; v_gene: TRBV6-5; abundance: -; j_gene: TRBJ2-4
CDR3aa: CATSSEGLSYEQYF; CDR3nt: TGTGCCACCAGCAGTGAGGGCCTCTCCTACGAGCAGTACTTC; d_gene: -; v_gene: TRBV15; abundance: -; j_gene: TRBJ2-7
CDR3aa: CASSYIGQVNSPLHF; CDR3nt: TGTGCCAGCAGTTACATCGGACAGGTTAATTCACCCCTCCACTTT; d_gene: TRBD1; v_gene: TRBV6-5; abundance: -; j_gene: TRBJ1-6